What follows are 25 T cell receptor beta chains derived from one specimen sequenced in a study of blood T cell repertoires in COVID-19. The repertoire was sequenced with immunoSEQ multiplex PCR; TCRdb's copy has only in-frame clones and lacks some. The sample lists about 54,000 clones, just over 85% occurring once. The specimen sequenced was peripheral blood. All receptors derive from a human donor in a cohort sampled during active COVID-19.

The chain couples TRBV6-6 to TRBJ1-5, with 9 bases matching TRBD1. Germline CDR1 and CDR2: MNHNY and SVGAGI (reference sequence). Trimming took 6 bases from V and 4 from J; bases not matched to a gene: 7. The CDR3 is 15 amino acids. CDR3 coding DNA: TGTGCCAGCAGATTTGGACAGGGGTTGAATCAGCCCCAGCATTTT. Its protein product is CASRFGQGLNQPQHF.

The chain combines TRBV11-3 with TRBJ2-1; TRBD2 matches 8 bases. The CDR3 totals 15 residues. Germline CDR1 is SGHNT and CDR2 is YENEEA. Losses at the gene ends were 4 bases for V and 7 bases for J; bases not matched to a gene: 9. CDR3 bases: TGTGCCAGCAGCTCCCCCGGGACTAGTAAAAATGAGCAGTTCTTC. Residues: CASSSPGTSKNEQFF.

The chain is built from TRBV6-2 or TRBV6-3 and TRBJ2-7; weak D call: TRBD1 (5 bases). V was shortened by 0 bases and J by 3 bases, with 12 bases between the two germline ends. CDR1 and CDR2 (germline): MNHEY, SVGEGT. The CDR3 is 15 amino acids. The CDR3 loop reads CASSYSNTQVYEQYF. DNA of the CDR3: TGTGCCAGCAGTTACTCGAATACACAGGTCTACGAGCAGTACTTC.

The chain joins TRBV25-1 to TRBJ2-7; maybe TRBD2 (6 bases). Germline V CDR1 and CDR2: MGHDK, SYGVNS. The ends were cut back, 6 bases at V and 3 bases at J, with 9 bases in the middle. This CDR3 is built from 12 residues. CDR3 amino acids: CASRDYLYEQYF. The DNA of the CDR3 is TGTGCCAGCAGGGACTACCTCTACGAGCAGTACTTC.

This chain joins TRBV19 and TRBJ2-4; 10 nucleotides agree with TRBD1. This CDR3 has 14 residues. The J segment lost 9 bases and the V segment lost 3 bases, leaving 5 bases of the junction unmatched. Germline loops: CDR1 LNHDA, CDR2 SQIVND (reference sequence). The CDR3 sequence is CASSIGTGVRIQYF. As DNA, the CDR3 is TGTGCCAGTAGTATCGGGACAGGGGTACGCATTCAGTACTTC.

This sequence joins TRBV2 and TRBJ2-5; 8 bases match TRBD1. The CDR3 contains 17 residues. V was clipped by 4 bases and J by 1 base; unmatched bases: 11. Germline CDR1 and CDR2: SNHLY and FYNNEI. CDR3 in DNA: TGTGCCAGCAGTGCGGGACAGGTGTATGGGGGCCAAGAGACCCAGTACTTC. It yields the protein CASSAGQVYGGQETQYF.

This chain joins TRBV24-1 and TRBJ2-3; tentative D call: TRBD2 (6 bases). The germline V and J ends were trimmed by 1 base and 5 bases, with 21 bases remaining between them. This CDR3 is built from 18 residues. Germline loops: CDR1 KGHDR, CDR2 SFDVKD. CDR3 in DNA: TGTGCCACCAGTGATTTCGGGTTAACGGGAGTGGAAAAAGATACGCAGTATTTT. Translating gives CATSDFGLTGVEKDTQYF.

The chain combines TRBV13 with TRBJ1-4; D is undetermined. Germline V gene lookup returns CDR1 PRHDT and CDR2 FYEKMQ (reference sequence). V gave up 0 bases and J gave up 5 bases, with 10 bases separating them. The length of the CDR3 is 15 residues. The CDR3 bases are TGTGCCAGCAGCTTAGGCCGGGTCCCGAATGAAAAACTGTTTTTT. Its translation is CASSLGRVPNEKLFF.

DNA of the CDR3: TGTGCCAGCAGCTTATTTGGGACCCAGGGGGAGACCCAGTACTTC. Amino acids: CASSLFGTQGETQYF. The gene calls are TRBV7-7 and TRBJ2-5, with D perhaps TRBD1 (6 bases). V was clipped by 2 bases and J by 5 bases, with 15 bases between them. CDR1 is SSHAT, CDR2 FNYEAQ, per germline (reference sequence). This CDR3 comprises 15 residues.

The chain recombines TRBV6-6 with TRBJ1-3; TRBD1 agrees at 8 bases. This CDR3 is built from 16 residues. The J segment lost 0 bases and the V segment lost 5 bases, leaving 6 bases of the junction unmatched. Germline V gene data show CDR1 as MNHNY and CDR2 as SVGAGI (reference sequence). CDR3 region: CASSADRVLSGNTIYF. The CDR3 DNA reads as TGTGCCAGCAGTGCGGACAGGGTACTCTCTGGAAACACCATATATTTT.

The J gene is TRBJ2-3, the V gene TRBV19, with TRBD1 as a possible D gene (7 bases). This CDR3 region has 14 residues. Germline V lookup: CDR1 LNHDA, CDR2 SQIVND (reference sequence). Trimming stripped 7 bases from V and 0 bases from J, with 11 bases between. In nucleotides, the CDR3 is TGTGCCAGTATGGCGGGACAGAGCACAGATACGCAGTATTTT. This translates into CASMAGQSTDTQYF.

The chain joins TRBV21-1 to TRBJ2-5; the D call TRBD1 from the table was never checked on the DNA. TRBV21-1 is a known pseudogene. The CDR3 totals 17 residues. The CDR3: CADPAPPTGGFQETQYF. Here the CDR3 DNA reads TGTGCCGACCCGGCTCCCCCCACAGGGGGCTTCCAAGAGACCCAGTACTTC.

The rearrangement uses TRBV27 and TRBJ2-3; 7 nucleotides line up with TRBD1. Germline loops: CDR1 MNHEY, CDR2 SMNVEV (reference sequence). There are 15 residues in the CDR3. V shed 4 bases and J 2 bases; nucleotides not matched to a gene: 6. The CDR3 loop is CASSSLDRVTDTQYF. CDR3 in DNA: TGTGCCAGCAGTTCCTTAGACAGGGTCACAGATACGCAGTATTTT.

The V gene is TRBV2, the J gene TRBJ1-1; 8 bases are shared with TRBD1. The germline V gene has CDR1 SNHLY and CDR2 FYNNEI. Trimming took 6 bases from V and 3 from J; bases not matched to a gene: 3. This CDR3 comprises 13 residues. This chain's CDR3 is CASSWTGHTEAFF. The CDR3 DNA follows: TGTGCCAGCAGCTGGACAGGGCACACTGAAGCTTTCTTT.

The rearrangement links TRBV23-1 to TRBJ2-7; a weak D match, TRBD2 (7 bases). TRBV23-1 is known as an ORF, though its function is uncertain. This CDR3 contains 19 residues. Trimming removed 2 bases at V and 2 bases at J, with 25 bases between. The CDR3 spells CASSQIGLREGEGPYEQYF. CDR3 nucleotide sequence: TGCGCCAGCAGTCAAATTGGCCTGAGGGAGGGGGAAGGGCCCTACGAGCAGTACTTC.

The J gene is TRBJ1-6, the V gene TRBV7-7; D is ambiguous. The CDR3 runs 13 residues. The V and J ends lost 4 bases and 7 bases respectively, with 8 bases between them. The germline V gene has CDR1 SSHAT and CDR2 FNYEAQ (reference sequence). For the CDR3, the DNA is TGTGCCAGCAGCTCGTCACTGAATTCACCCCTCCACTTT. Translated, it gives CASSSSLNSPLHF.

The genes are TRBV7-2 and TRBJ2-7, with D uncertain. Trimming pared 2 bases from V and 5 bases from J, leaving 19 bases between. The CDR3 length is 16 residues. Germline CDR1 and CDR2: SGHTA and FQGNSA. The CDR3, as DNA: TGTGCCAGCAGCTTATCGCACGGGTCCTCGGCCCACGAGCAGTACTTC. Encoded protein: CASSLSHGSSAHEQYF.

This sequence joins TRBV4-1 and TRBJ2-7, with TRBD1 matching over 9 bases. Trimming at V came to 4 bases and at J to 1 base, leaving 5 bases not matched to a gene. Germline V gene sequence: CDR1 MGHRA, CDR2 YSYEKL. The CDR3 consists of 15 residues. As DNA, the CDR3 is TGCGCCAGCAGCCCGGGACAGGGACCATCCTACGAGCAGTACTTC. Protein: CASSPGQGPSYEQYF.

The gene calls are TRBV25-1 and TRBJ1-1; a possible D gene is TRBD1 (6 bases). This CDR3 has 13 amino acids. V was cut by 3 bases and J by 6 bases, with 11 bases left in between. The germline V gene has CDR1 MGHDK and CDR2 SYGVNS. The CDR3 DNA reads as TGTGCCAGCAGTGATATGGGGGCTCCTGAAGCTTTCTTT. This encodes CASSDMGAPEAFF.

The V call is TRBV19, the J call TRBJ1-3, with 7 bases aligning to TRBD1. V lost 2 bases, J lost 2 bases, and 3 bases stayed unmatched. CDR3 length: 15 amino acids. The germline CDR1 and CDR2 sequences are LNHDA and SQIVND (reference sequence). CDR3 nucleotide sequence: TGTGCCAGTAGTATAACCGGGACAGCTGGAAACACCATATATTTT. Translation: CASSITGTAGNTIYF.

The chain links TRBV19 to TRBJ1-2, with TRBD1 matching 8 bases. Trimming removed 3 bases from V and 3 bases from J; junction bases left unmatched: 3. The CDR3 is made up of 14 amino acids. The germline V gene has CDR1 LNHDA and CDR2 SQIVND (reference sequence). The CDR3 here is CASSIAGGYYGYTF. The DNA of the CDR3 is TGTGCCAGTAGTATCGCAGGGGGCTACTATGGCTACACCTTC. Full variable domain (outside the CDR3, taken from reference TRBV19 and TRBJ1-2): DGGITQSPKYLFRKEGQNVTLSCEQNLNHDAMYWYRQDPGQGLRLIYYSQIVNDFQKGDIAEGYSVSREKKESFPLTVTSAQKNPTAFYLCASSIAGGYYGYTFGSGTRLTVV.

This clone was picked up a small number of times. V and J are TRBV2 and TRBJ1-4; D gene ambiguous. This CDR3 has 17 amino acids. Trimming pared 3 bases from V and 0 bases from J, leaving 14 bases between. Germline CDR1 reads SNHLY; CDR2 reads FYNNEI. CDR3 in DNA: TGTGCCAGCAGTGATCGGAGGATATCATCAACTAATGAAAAACTGTTTTTT. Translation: CASSDRRISSTNEKLFF.

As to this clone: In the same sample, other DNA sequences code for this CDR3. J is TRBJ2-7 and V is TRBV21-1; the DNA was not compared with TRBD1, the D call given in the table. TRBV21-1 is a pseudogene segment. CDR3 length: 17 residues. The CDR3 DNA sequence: TGTGCCAGCAGGAAGAACGTAATCAGGGCGAGCTCCTACGAGCAGTACTTC. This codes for CASRKNVIRASSYEQYF.

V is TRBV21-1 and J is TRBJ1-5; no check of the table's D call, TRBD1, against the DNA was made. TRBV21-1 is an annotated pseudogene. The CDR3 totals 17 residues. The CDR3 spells CASSKLSQGNSNQPQHF. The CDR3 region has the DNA TGTGCCAGCAGCAAACTCTCGCAGGGGAATAGCAATCAGCCCCAGCATTTT.

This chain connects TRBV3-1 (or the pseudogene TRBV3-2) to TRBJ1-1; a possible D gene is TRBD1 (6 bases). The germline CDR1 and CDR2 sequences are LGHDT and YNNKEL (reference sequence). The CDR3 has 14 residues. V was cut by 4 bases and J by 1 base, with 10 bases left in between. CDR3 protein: CASSRGQSNTEAFF. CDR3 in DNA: TGTGCCAGCAGCCGGGGACAATCGAACACTGAAGCTTTCTTT.